This T cell receptor (beta chain) appears in the sequencing data of a study of blood T cell repertoires in COVID-19. Turning to the study itself: Whether acute or convalescent, the COVID-19 samples came from the United States, Italy and Spain. In each case, the material was cDNA or gDNA derived from T cells, B-cell-depleted T cells, or PBMCs.

Using immunoSEQ multiplex PCR, the repertoire was profiled, and TCRdb retains in-frame clones only, with some absent. The sample contains 200,000 or so clones, 85% to 90% of which appear only once. The sequencing sample was made of peripheral blood. This clonotype was sampled from a man between 50 and 59 years old with acute or convalescent COVID-19.

CDR3 sequence reads: CASSSRNTLAGELFF. The CDR3 nucleotides read TGTGCCAGCAGCTCCAGGAATACCTTGGCCGGGGAGCTGTTTTTT. V usage is TRBV7-8 and J usage is TRBJ2-2; D unresolved. The CDR3 contains 15 residues. The germline V and J ends were trimmed by 4 bases and 6 bases, with 15 bases remaining between them. Germline CDR1 SGHVS, CDR2 FQNEAQ.